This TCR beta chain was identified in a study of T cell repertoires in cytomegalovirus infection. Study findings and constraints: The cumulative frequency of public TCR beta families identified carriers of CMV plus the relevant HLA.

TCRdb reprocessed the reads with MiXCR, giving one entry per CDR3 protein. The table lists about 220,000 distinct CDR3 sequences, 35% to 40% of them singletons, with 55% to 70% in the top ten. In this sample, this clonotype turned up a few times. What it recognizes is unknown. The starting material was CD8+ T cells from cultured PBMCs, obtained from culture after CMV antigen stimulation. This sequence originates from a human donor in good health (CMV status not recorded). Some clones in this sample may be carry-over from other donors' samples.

CDR3 sequence: CASSSLASDRGGNEQFF. In DNA form, the CDR3 reads TGTGCCAGCAGCTCGCTTGCTAGCGACCGAGGTGGCAATGAGCAGTTCTTC. This chain joins TRBV7-9 and TRBJ2-1; weak D call: TRBD2 (6 bases). The CDR3 contains 17 residues. Germline loops: CDR1 SEHNR, CDR2 FQNEAQ (reference sequence). Trimming removed 4 bases at V and 6 bases at J, with 22 bases between. Filled out from reference TRBV7-9 and TRBJ2-1, the complete variable domain reads DTGVSQNPRHKITKRGQNVTFRCDPISEHNRLYWYRQTLGQGPEFLTYFQNEAQLEKSRLLSDRFSAERPKGSFSTLEIQRTEQGDSAMYLCASSSLASDRGGNEQFFGPGTRLTVL.